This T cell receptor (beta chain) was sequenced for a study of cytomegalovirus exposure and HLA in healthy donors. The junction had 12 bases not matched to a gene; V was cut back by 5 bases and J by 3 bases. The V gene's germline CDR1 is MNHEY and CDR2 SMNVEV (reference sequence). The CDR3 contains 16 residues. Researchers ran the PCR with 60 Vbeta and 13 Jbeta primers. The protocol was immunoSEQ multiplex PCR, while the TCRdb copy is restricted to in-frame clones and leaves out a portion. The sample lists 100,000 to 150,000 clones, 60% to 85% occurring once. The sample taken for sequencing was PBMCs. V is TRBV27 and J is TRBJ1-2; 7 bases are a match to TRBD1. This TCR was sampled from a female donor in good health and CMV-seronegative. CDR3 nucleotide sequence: TGTGCCAGCAGTCCTATATACAGGGGAGCTGACTATGGCTACACCTTC. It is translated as CASSPIYRGADYGYTF.